The 31 T cell receptor beta chains below were found in one sample sequenced in a study of T cell responses to AZD1222 COVID-19 vaccine. Here immunoSEQ multiplex PCR was the method, and the copy in TCRdb shows in-frame clones only, minus some. The sample has approximately 100,000 clones, roughly 87% seen once. Here the sequenced sample was peripheral blood, taken 28 days after the second AZD1222 dose. These receptor sequences come from an adult who received the AZD1222 COVID-19 vaccine.

J is TRBJ2-3 and V is TRBV10-3; 12 bases are a match to TRBD2. From germline, CDR1 is ENHRY and CDR2 SYGVKD. After removal of 4 bases from V and 1 base from J, the junction contained 0 bases not matched to a gene. The CDR3 has 15 residues. CDR3 in amino acids: CAISGLAGGTDTQYF. The CDR3 bases are TGTGCCATCAGTGGACTAGCGGGGGGCACAGATACGCAGTATTTT.

The CDR3 nucleotides are TGTGCCAGCAGCCCGAACACCCCGAACACCGGGGAGCTGTTTTTT. Translation: CASSPNTPNTGELFF. The chain uses TRBV7-3 and TRBJ2-2; D gene unclear. V shed 5 bases and J shed 0 bases, with 10 bases lying between them. CDR3 length equals 15 residues. The V gene's germline CDR1 is SGHTA and CDR2 FQGTGA.

This sequence joins TRBV5-1 and TRBJ1-4; 11 bases map to TRBD1. Per germline, CDR1 SGHRS and CDR2 YFSETQ. J lost 6 bases, V lost 4 bases, and 2 bases had no gene match. This CDR3 is 14 amino acids long. The CDR3 protein is CASSMDRGHEKLFF. The CDR3 DNA reads as TGCGCCAGCAGCATGGACAGGGGGCATGAAAAACTGTTTTTT.

This sequence joins TRBV19 and TRBJ1-5, with a tentative D call TRBD1 (6 bases). Trimming took off 6 bases at V and 0 bases at J, with 27 bases between the two ends. The CDR3 is made up of 20 amino acids. Germline V gene lookup returns CDR1 LNHDA and CDR2 SQIVND (reference sequence). The CDR3 nucleotides read TGTGCCAGTAGGACGCACTCGGGGGGCCGACAACCCCTTAGCAATCAGCCCCAGCATTTT. This translates into CASRTHSGGRQPLSNQPQHF.

This chain uses TRBV19 with TRBJ2-6; 9 bases agree with TRBD1. The CDR3 sequence is 19 residues long. Looked up from germline, CDR1 is LNHDA and CDR2 is SQIVND (reference sequence). J lost 0 bases, V lost 4 bases, and 10 bases had no gene match. CDR3 loop: CASSTGLQGAPSGANVLTF. In DNA, the CDR3 is TGTGCCAGTAGTACAGGATTACAGGGGGCTCCCTCTGGGGCCAACGTCCTGACTTTC.

The V gene is TRBV6-1, the J gene TRBJ1-2, with D perhaps TRBD1 (5 bases). The CDR3 totals 14 residues. V lost 2 bases to trimming and J lost 3 bases, with 10 bases between them. CDR1 is MNHNS and CDR2 is SASEGT in the germline V gene. As DNA, the CDR3 is TGTGCCAGCAGTGAATCGGGGCTAGACTATGGCTACACCTTC. Its translation: CASSESGLDYGYTF.

J is TRBJ1-1 and V is TRBV29-1; D uncertain. This CDR3 spans 10 amino acids. Trimming pared 5 bases from V and 2 bases from J, leaving 3 bases between. In germline, CDR1 is SQVTM, CDR2 ANQGSEA. CDR3 in amino acids: CSVRNTEAFF. The CDR3 DNA sequence: TGCAGCGTTCGAAACACTGAAGCTTTCTTT.

This clone is a singleton in its sample. The V and J genes are TRBV30 and TRBJ2-3; maybe TRBD1 (5 bases). The CDR3 covers 15 residues. Deletions cut 1 base from V and 6 bases from J, with 17 bases between. Looked up from germline, CDR1 is GTSNPN and CDR2 is SVGIG (reference sequence). CDR3 loop: CAWSGAGLIADTQYF. CDR3 bases: TGTGCCTGGAGTGGGGCAGGGCTGATTGCGGATACGCAGTATTTT. Using reference TRBV30 and TRBJ2-3 for the parts outside the CDR3, the full variable domain is SQTIHQWPATLVQPVGSPLSLECTVEGTSNPNLYWYRQAAGRGLQLLFYSVGIGQISSEVPQNLSASRPQDRQFILSSKKLLLSDSGFYLCAWSGAGLIADTQYFGPGTRLTVL.

This clone was detected once. This rearrangement joins TRBV7-9 to TRBJ2-7, with 10 positions matching TRBD1. Looked up from germline, CDR1 is SEHNR and CDR2 is FQNEAQ (reference sequence). Unmatched junction bases numbered 5, after V lost 5 bases and J lost 4 bases. The CDR3 has 14 residues. The CDR3 is CASSPGTGEYEQYF. The CDR3 nucleotides are TGTGCCAGCAGCCCCGGGACAGGGGAATACGAGCAGTACTTC.

The chain uses TRBV2 and TRBJ1-1; possibly TRBD1 for D (6 bases). Germline V gene sequence: CDR1 SNHLY, CDR2 FYNNEI. V lost 7 bases and J lost 1, with 13 bases in between. The CDR3 is 14 amino acids. Here the CDR3 DNA reads TGTGCCAGCAAGCAGGGGAGAGGGAACACTGAAGCTTTCTTT. It yields the protein CASKQGRGNTEAFF.

The chain uses TRBV7-9 and TRBJ1-5; a possible D gene is TRBD1 (5 bases). The germline V gene encodes CDR1 SEHNR and CDR2 FQNEAQ (reference sequence). The V end was cut by 4 bases, the J end by 6 bases, with 13 bases between. This CDR3 has 14 amino acids. The CDR3 DNA reads TGTGCCAGCAGCTCGGACGGGGGTTTTCAGCCCCAGCATTTT. Translated, it gives CASSSDGGFQPQHF. The variable domain in full, with the rest retrieved from reference TRBV7-9 and TRBJ1-5, is DTGVSQNPRHKITKRGQNVTFRCDPISEHNRLYWYRQTLGQGPEFLTYFQNEAQLEKSRLLSDRFSAERPKGSFSTLEIQRTEQGDSAMYLCASSSDGGFQPQHFGDGTRLSIL.

The chain links TRBV18 to TRBJ1-3; D unresolved. This CDR3 is built from 16 residues. V was trimmed by 3 bases and J by 0 bases, leaving 12 bases between them. Germline loops: CDR1 KGHSH, CDR2 LQKENI. The CDR3 protein is CASSPGWQDSGNTIYF. CDR3 sequence (DNA): TGTGCCAGCTCACCGGGGTGGCAGGACTCTGGAAACACCATATATTTT.

V gene TRBV11-2 combines with J gene TRBJ2-1; D perhaps matches TRBD1 (6 bases). Germline assignment: CDR1 SGHAT and CDR2 FQNNGV. Trimming left V 2 bases short and J 6 bases short, with 14 bases between. The CDR3 covers 15 residues. The CDR3 is CASSLLTGRGNEQFF. As DNA, the CDR3 is TGTGCCAGCAGCTTACTTACAGGGCGAGGCAATGAGCAGTTCTTC.

The chain couples TRBV7-8 to TRBJ1-4; a possible D gene is TRBD1 (5 bases). The CDR3 length is 18 residues. CDR1 and CDR2 from the germline V gene are SGHVS and FQNEAQ. Trimming cost V 0 bases and J 0 bases, with 14 bases left between them. The DNA of the CDR3 is TGTGCCAGCAGCTTAGCCTTCCGGGACGGTGCAACTAATGAAAAACTGTTTTTT. Translation gives CASSLAFRDGATNEKLFF.

The chain couples TRBV29-1 to TRBJ1-5; 7 bases agree with TRBD1. The germline V gene encodes CDR1 SQVTM and CDR2 ANQGSEA. V shed 4 bases, J shed 5 bases, and the junction held 8 bases outside the gene matches. This CDR3 comprises 14 residues. The CDR3 loop is CSVVIDRADQPQHF. The DNA of the CDR3 is TGCAGCGTTGTAATCGACAGGGCCGATCAGCCCCAGCATTTT. The whole variable domain, filled in from reference TRBV29-1 and TRBJ1-5, reads SAVISQKPSRDICQRGTSLTIQCQVDSQVTMMFWYRQQPGQSLTLIATANQGSEATYESGFVIDKFPISRPNLTFSTLTVSNMSPEDSSIYLCSVVIDRADQPQHFGDGTRLSIL.

V gene TRBV4-3 combines with J gene TRBJ2-3; TRBD2 matches at 7 bases. V lost 2 bases and J lost 4; bases outside the gene matches: 12. Germline assignment: CDR1 LGHNA and CDR2 YSLEER. The CDR3 extends over 17 amino acids. DNA for the CDR3: TGCGCCAGCAGCCAACCCGCGACTAGCCAGAATGCAGATACGCAGTATTTT. This sequence encodes CASSQPATSQNADTQYF.

The V call is TRBV9, the J call TRBJ1-1; D is uncertain. The CDR3 covers 14 residues. The germline V gene encodes CDR1 SGDLS and CDR2 YYNGEE. The ends were cut back, 2 bases at V and 0 bases at J, with 8 bases in the middle. CDR3 protein: CASSVMAMNTEAFF. The CDR3 DNA sequence: TGTGCCAGCAGCGTTATGGCAATGAACACTGAAGCTTTCTTT.

The rearrangement links TRBV9 to TRBJ1-2; D gene unclear. Germline assignment: CDR1 SGDLS and CDR2 YYNGEE. This CDR3 comprises 12 residues. Trimming took off 4 bases at V and 6 bases at J, with 10 bases between the two ends. The CDR3 region has the DNA TGTGCCAGCAGCCCCCACATTGATGGCTACACCTTC. Translated: CASSPHIDGYTF.

The chain carries TRBV6-5 and TRBJ2-7; 9 bases match TRBD1. This CDR3 comprises 16 residues. Germline V gene data show CDR1 as MNHEY and CDR2 as SVGAGI. With V trimmed by 2 bases and J by 5 bases, 10 bases remained unmatched. CDR3 in DNA: TGTGCCAGCAGTTACACTCACAGGGGGCGCGGTGACGAGCAGTACTTC. Protein: CASSYTHRGRGDEQYF.

This chain links TRBV5-1 with TRBJ2-2, with 7 bases that match TRBD1. The CDR3 loop spans 15 amino acids. The junction had 11 bases not matched to a gene; V was cut back by 4 bases and J by 8 bases. Germline CDR1 is SGHRS and CDR2 is YFSETQ. In DNA form, the CDR3 reads TGCGCCAGCAGCCCATCGACAGGGACGAGGGGGGAGCTGTTTTTT. Protein product: CASSPSTGTRGELFF.

The chain is built from TRBV7-2 and TRBJ1-1, with 8 bases matching TRBD1. The CDR3 is 13 residues long. Trimming cost V 1 base and J 11 bases; bases outside gene matches: 6. The germline CDR1 and CDR2 sequences are SGHTA and FQGNSA. CDR3 nucleotides: TGTGCCAGCAGCTTAGGGACAGGGTTGAGTGCTTTCTTT. The encoded protein is CASSLGTGLSAFF.

The rearrangement joins TRBV13 to TRBJ2-7, with TRBD2 matching 12 bases. The CDR3 length is 15 residues. The germline V gene encodes CDR1 PRHDT and CDR2 FYEKMQ (reference sequence). J lost 2 bases, V lost 7 bases, and 6 bases had no gene match. The CDR3 is CASTTSGGQTYEQYF. DNA of the CDR3: TGTGCCAGCACGACTAGCGGGGGCCAAACCTACGAGCAGTACTTC.

The chain uses TRBV7-2 and TRBJ2-7, with D possibly TRBD2 on 5 matching bases. Germline CDR1 and CDR2: SGHTA and FQGNSA. V was trimmed by 3 bases and J by 1 base, leaving 7 bases between them. This CDR3 spans 13 amino acids. The CDR3 DNA reads as TGTGCCAGCAGCTTGGGGAGATCCTACGAGCAGTACTTC. Its protein is CASSLGRSYEQYF.

The V gene is TRBV9, the J gene TRBJ2-3; TRBD2 aligns across 10 bases. V shed 3 bases, J shed 0 bases, and the junction held 7 bases outside the gene matches. Germline-derived CDR1 and CDR2 are SGDLS and YYNGEE. The CDR3 runs 17 residues. CDR3 nucleotide sequence: TGTGCCAGCAGCGCCCAGGGAGCGGGGGGGAGCACAGATACGCAGTATTTT. This codes for CASSAQGAGGSTDTQYF.

This clone turned up a few times. The chain uses TRBV19 and TRBJ2-3; D remains ambiguous. The CDR3 has 13 amino acids. Germline V lookup: CDR1 LNHDA, CDR2 SQIVND (reference sequence). The V and J ends lost 2 bases and 4 bases respectively, with 7 bases between them. The CDR3 DNA reads TGTGCCAGTAGTATACGGATTTCAGATACGCAGTATTTT. It encodes CASSIRISDTQYF.

This clone was counted once. The J gene is TRBJ2-2, the V gene TRBV12-3 or TRBV12-4; 7 positions agree with TRBD1. There are 13 residues in the CDR3. Germline trimming cut 8 bases from V and 4 bases from J; bases unmatched to any gene: 4. CDR3 coding DNA: TGTGCCAGCCAACAGGGGCCCACCGGGGAGCTGTTTTTT. As protein: CASQQGPTGELFF.

The chain couples TRBV7-2 to TRBJ1-1; the D is unclear. Trimming took 2 bases from V and 6 from J, leaving 10 bases between them. Germline assignment: CDR1 SGHTA and CDR2 FQGNSA. The CDR3 contains 13 residues. Here the CDR3 DNA reads TGTGCCAGCAGCTTACAGGCGACCGCTGAAGCTTTCTTT. Encoded protein: CASSLQATAEAFF.

This clone came up many times. The rearrangement uses TRBV9 and TRBJ2-5; 11 bases are a match to TRBD2. V was clipped by 0 bases and J by 5 bases; unmatched bases: 9. The V gene's germline CDR1 is SGDLS and CDR2 YYNGEE. The CDR3 spans 17 residues. This CDR3 reads CASSVEGSGGAGETQYF. The CDR3 DNA is TGTGCCAGCAGCGTAGAGGGTAGCGGGGGGGCAGGTGAGACCCAGTACTTC.

This clone is a singleton in its sample. The rearrangement joins TRBV11-2 to TRBJ2-3; 7 nucleotides agree with TRBD2. The CDR3 is 17 amino acids. V shed 8 bases and J 2 bases; nucleotides not matched to a gene: 16. From germline, CDR1 is SGHAT and CDR2 FQNNGV. The chain's CDR3 is CASLTRRGSYYTDTQYF. The CDR3, as DNA: TGTGCCAGCCTCACCCGGCGCGGGAGTTATTACACAGATACGCAGTATTTT.

This chain links TRBV7-3 with TRBJ1-2; TRBD1 might be the D (5 bases). The germline V gene encodes CDR1 SGHTA and CDR2 FQGTGA. V dropped 2 bases and J dropped 2 bases, with 27 bases sitting between them. This CDR3 region has 20 residues. CDR3 protein: CASSLYGRDRDSGPNYGYTF. CDR3 nucleotide sequence: TGTGCCAGCAGCTTATACGGGCGAGACCGGGACTCAGGCCCCAACTATGGCTACACCTTC.

The chain uses TRBV19 and TRBJ2-7; D perhaps matches TRBD1 (6 bases). The CDR3 runs 15 residues. With 3 bases removed from V and 2 bases from J, the gap between germline ends came to 14 bases. Germline V gene sequence: CDR1 LNHDA, CDR2 SQIVND (reference sequence). CDR3 residues: CASSIPGQLPYEQYF. CDR3 coding DNA: TGTGCCAGTAGTATTCCAGGACAGCTACCCTACGAGCAGTACTTC.